This passage covers 6 T cell receptor beta chains from one sample sequenced in a study of blood T cells in healthy people across ages. PCR was performed a second time for about 7 to 12 cycles using a sample-barcoded 5' primer and a J-beta primer mix. TCRdb passed the 5' RACE reads through MiXCR, listing each CDR3 protein once. The repertoire holds over a million distinct CDR3 sequences, with 40% to 50% as singletons. Sequences were obtained from blood. Receptors were obtained from a woman younger than 30 in good health.

A word on this clonotype: Germline and junction disagree at one end, which may indicate a read error. The V call is TRBV6-5, the J call TRBJ2-1, with 8 positions matching TRBD2. The CDR3 totals 14 residues. Per germline, CDR1 MNHEY and CDR2 SVGAGI. In DNA, the CDR3 is TGTGCCAGCAGTTCGTCCGGACTAGCCAATGAGCGGTTCTTC. Translated: CASSSSGLANERFF.

Worth noting for this clonotype: One end of the junction does not line up with germline, which may come from a read error. V is TRBV7-7 and J is TRBJ2-3; TRBD2 matches at 11 bases. The CDR3 has 16 residues. In germline, CDR1 is SSHAT, CDR2 FNYEAQ (reference sequence). As DNA, the CDR3 is TGTGCTAGCAGCTTAGCGGGGGGGATGGGCACAGATACGCAGTATTTT. Translation gives CASSLAGGMGTDTQYF.

The chain couples TRBV5-6 to TRBJ1-1, with D perhaps TRBD1 (5 bases). The germline V gene has CDR1 SGHDT and CDR2 YYEEEE. This CDR3 has 14 residues. V shed 1 base and J shed 5 bases, with 12 bases lying between them. In DNA, the CDR3 is TGTGCCAGCAGCTTGATAGGGGAGGGGACTGAAGCTTTCTTT. This gives the protein CASSLIGEGTEAFF.

This CDR3 is CSAPDTLLNSPLHF. The CDR3 coding sequence is TGCAGTGCGCCGGACACTCTTCTTAATTCACCCCTCCACTTT. The rearrangement joins TRBV20-1 to TRBJ1-6; possible D gene TRBD1, 5 bases. V lost 6 bases and J 6 bases, leaving 15 bases between the germline ends. There are 14 residues in the CDR3. Germline CDR1 reads DFQATT; CDR2 reads SNEGSKA (reference sequence).

This chain joins TRBV28 and TRBJ2-5; 7 nucleotides align to TRBD1. V lost 2 bases to trimming and J lost 12 bases; unmatched junction nucleotides: 6. This CDR3 has 12 amino acids. In germline, CDR1 is MDHEN, CDR2 SYDVKM. Here the CDR3 reads CASSLMVGTEYF. CDR3 coding DNA: TGTGCCAGCAGTTTAATGGTCGGGACAGAGTACTTC.

The chain employs TRBV7-8 and TRBJ2-3; D tentatively reads TRBD1 or TRBD2 (5 bases each). The CDR3 length is 15 residues. Germline V gene data show CDR1 as SGHVS and CDR2 as FQNEAQ. Between the trimmed V and J ends, which lost 1 base and 4 bases, there was a span of 12 bases. The DNA for the CDR3 is TGTGCCAGCAGCTTAGAATTGGGGGATTCAGATACGCAGTATTTT. Translated: CASSLELGDSDTQYF.